Each of the 23 T cell receptor beta chains below was sequenced from the same sample in a study of T-cell memory formation after mild COVID-19. Each CDR3 protein gets one entry after TCRdb re-called the 5' RACE reads with MiXCR. This sample has around 220,000 distinct CDR3 sequences, with roughly 15% found just once. The source material was PBMCs or a T cell subset sorted from them (not recorded which). Receptor source: a man aged 18 to 35 who had mild COVID-19 (a few samples of this study predate the infection). Cell type and time point are not known.

The chain combines TRBV3-1 with TRBJ2-1; D not certain. Germline values: CDR1 LGHDT, CDR2 YNNKEL (reference sequence). This CDR3 spans 17 amino acids. V was cut by 0 bases and J by 6 bases, with 18 bases left in between. Written as DNA, the CDR3 is TGTGCCAGCAGCCAAGATGTTCTGGGTTCGTCTGGCAATGAGCAGTTCTTC. It translates to CASSQDVLGSSGNEQFF.

This clonotype has more than one count but fewer than ten. The rearrangement uses TRBV18 and TRBJ2-1, with D perhaps matching TRBD1 or TRBD2 (5 bases each). The V and J ends lost 3 bases and 9 bases respectively, with 15 bases between them. Germline CDR1 KGHSH, CDR2 LQKENI. CDR3 length: 14 residues. CDR3 bases: TGTGCCAGCTCACCGGGACGTAGCGTCGGTGAGCAGTTCTTC. Translated: CASSPGRSVGEQFF.

The chain uses TRBV5-1 and TRBJ2-3; the D is unclear. CDR1 and CDR2 (germline): SGHRS, YFSETQ. Trimming removed 8 bases from V and 4 bases from J, with 20 bases in between. This CDR3 comprises 15 residues. In nucleotides, the CDR3 is TGCGCCAGTCAACCCCCGATCGGGTCGGCAGATACGCAGTATTTT. Its translation: CASQPPIGSADTQYF.

The chain is built from TRBV27 and TRBJ2-7; D not resolved. CDR1 and CDR2 (germline): MNHEY, SMNVEV (reference sequence). V shed 4 bases and J shed 6 bases, with 16 bases lying between them. The CDR3 sequence is 14 residues long. CDR3 DNA: TGTGCCAGCAGTTCGGCTACGGTCAGAGTCGAGCAGTACTTC. Amino acids: CASSSATVRVEQYF.

This clonotype was recorded a few times. The rearrangement joins TRBV7-9 to TRBJ2-5, with no clear D. This CDR3 has 13 amino acids. The germline V and J ends were trimmed by 1 base and 5 bases, with 8 bases remaining between them. Germline V gene sequence: CDR1 SEHNR, CDR2 FQNEAQ (reference sequence). CDR3 sequence reads: CASSLGSGETQYF. CDR3 DNA sequence: TGTGCCAGCAGCTTAGGCTCCGGGGAGACCCAGTACTTC.

The chain's CDR3 is CASSYNEGGEQYV. The DNA of the CDR3 is TGTGCCAGCAGCTATAACGAGGGTGGCGAGCAGTACGTC. The chain has TRBV7-2 and TRBJ2-7, with D possibly TRBD2 on 5 matching bases. Per germline, CDR1 SGHTA and CDR2 FQGNSA. CDR3 length: 13 residues. V gave up 4 bases and J gave up 6 bases, with 13 bases separating them.

This clonotype has only a few counts. The rearrangement links TRBV5-1 to TRBJ2-5; a weak D match, TRBD2 (6 bases). V lost 7 bases and J 1 base, leaving 11 bases between the germline ends. This CDR3 has 13 amino acids. Germline lookup yields CDR1 SGHRS and CDR2 YFSETQ. In DNA form, the CDR3 reads TGCGCCAGCGGCGTCGGGGGCCAAGAGACCCAGTACTTC. The encoded protein is CASGVGGQETQYF. The full variable domain, with the rest looked up from reference TRBV5-1 and TRBJ2-5, is KAGVTQTPRYLIKTRGQQVTLSCSPISGHRSVSWYQQTPGQGLQFLFEYFSETQRNKGNFPGRFSGRQFSNSRSEMNVSTLELGDSALYLCASGVGGQETQYFGPGTRLLVL.

This rearrangement joins TRBV7-6 to TRBJ2-3; maybe TRBD2 (6 bases). CDR1 and CDR2 from the germline V gene are SGHVS and FNYEAQ. Trimming shortened V by 0 bases and J by 0 bases, and 7 bases separated the two germline ends. The CDR3 is 15 amino acids. The CDR3 DNA reads TGTGCCAGCAGCTTAGCCGGGGGAAGCACAGATACGCAGTATTTT. Encoded protein: CASSLAGGSTDTQYF.

The rearrangement links TRBV12-3 or TRBV12-4 to TRBJ1-2; D is possibly TRBD1 (5 bases). This CDR3 is 14 amino acids long. Trimming stripped 6 bases from V and 7 bases from J, with 18 bases between. The CDR3 DNA sequence: TGTGCCAGCAGCCCAAGTGTCGGGGGACCTGGCTACACCTTC. Residues: CASSPSVGGPGYTF.

V gene TRBV18 combines with J gene TRBJ1-2; D call uncertain. Germline-derived CDR1 and CDR2 are KGHSH and LQKENI. This CDR3 spans 15 amino acids. Trimming stripped 0 bases from V and 9 bases from J, with 17 bases between. The CDR3 DNA is TGTGCCAGCTCACCACCTATGGCCACCCGGGTACGCTACACCTTC. Translation: CASSPPMATRVRYTF.

V gene TRBV7-3 combines with J gene TRBJ2-2, with TRBD1 identical over 9 bases. The V gene's germline CDR1 is SGHTA and CDR2 FQGTGA. The CDR3 is made up of 16 amino acids. The J segment lost 6 bases and the V segment lost 4 bases, leaving 9 bases of the junction unmatched. The CDR3 reads CASSSTTGGAAGELFF. DNA of the CDR3: TGTGCCAGCAGCTCAACAACAGGGGGCGCCGCCGGGGAGCTGTTTTTT. Supplemented by reference TRBV7-3 and TRBJ2-2, the full variable domain reads GAGVSQTPSNKVTEKGKYVELRCDPISGHTALYWYRQSLGQGPEFLIYFQGTGAADDSGLPNDRFFAVRPEGSVSTLKIQRTERGDSAVYLCASSSTTGGAAGELFFGEGSRLTVL.

The genes are TRBV5-1 and TRBJ2-7; maybe TRBD1 (6 bases). V lost 0 bases, J lost 0 bases, and 10 bases lay in between. Germline assignment: CDR1 SGHRS and CDR2 YFSETQ. CDR3 length equals 15 residues. CDR3 in DNA: TGCGCCAGCAGCTTGGCACAGGGTGCCTCCTACGAGCAGTACTTC. It translates to CASSLAQGASYEQYF.

The chain carries TRBV5-1 and TRBJ2-7; 12 bases are a match to TRBD1. CDR1 and CDR2 (germline): SGHRS, YFSETQ. The CDR3 covers 16 residues. J was trimmed by 5 bases and V by 4 bases; bases with no gene match: 10. The CDR3 sequence: CASSVEAGQGADEQYF. As DNA, the CDR3 is TGCGCCAGCAGCGTGGAAGCGGGACAGGGGGCGGACGAGCAGTACTTC.

The chain has TRBV5-5 and TRBJ2-3; D is undetermined. The CDR3 loop spans 13 amino acids. The V end was cut by 0 bases, the J end by 4 bases, with 6 bases between. Germline V lookup: CDR1 SGHKS, CDR2 YYEKEE (reference sequence). The CDR3 loop reads CASSLDGPDTQYF. The CDR3 bases are TGTGCCAGCAGCTTGGATGGGCCAGATACGCAGTATTTT. Full variable domain (remainder filled in from reference TRBV5-5 and TRBJ2-3): DAGVTQSPTHLIKTRGQQVTLRCSPISGHKSVSWYQQVLGQGPQFIFQYYEKEERGRGNFPDRFSARQFPNYSSELNVNALLLGDSALYLCASSLDGPDTQYFGPGTRLTVL.

This clonotype appeared a few times. The gene calls are TRBV5-1 and TRBJ2-7; 12 nucleotides agree with TRBD2. Germline-derived CDR1 and CDR2 are SGHRS and YFSETQ. J gave up 3 bases and V 1 base, and 8 bases lay outside the gene matches. The CDR3 is made up of 17 amino acids. The CDR3: CASSLWPSGGDNYEQYF. For the CDR3, the DNA is TGCGCCAGCAGCTTGTGGCCTAGCGGGGGGGACAACTACGAGCAGTACTTC.

This clonotype was counted between two and nine times. The chain is built from TRBV5-1 and TRBJ1-1; D uncertain. The CDR3 covers 14 residues. CDR1 is SGHRS, CDR2 YFSETQ, per germline. Trimming shortened V by 5 bases and J by 1 base, and 12 bases separated the two germline ends. CDR3 bases: TGCGCCAGCAGGCGAGGACCGCCGAACACTGAAGCTTTCTTT. Its translation is CASRRGPPNTEAFF.

This clonotype was found a few times. This CDR3 reads CAIVEGYGYTF. CDR3 nucleotide sequence: TGTGCCATCGTAGAGGGTTATGGCTACACCTTC. V is TRBV10-3 and J is TRBJ1-2, with unresolved D. CDR1 ENHRY and CDR2 SYGVKD come from the germline V gene. Trimming removed 8 bases from V and 5 bases from J, with 9 bases in between. This CDR3 spans 11 amino acids.

This clonotype was counted between two and nine times. The CDR3 sequence: CSAPMGLLIGTDTQYF. DNA of the CDR3: TGCAGTGCGCCTATGGGGTTATTGATCGGGACAGATACGCAGTATTTT. This rearrangement joins TRBV20-1 to TRBJ2-3, with unresolved D. This CDR3 is 16 amino acids long. In germline, CDR1 is DFQATT, CDR2 SNEGSKA (reference sequence). The germline V and J ends were trimmed by 6 bases and 3 bases, with 22 bases remaining between them.

The chain is built from TRBV30 and TRBJ1-5; 9 bases are a match to TRBD1. Trimming took 3 bases from V and 4 from J; bases not matched to a gene: 7. This CDR3 region has 15 residues. CDR1 and CDR2 from the germline V gene are GTSNPN and SVGIG (reference sequence). CDR3 sequence: CAWSPGTGSNQPQHF. The CDR3 DNA sequence: TGTGCCTGGAGCCCGGGGACAGGGAGTAATCAGCCCCAGCATTTT.

This clonotype was detected many times. The chain carries TRBV4-2 and TRBJ2-5; 11 bases are a match to TRBD1. CDR1 is LGHNA, CDR2 YNFKEQ, per germline. Trimming cost V 5 bases and J 2 bases; bases outside gene matches: 7. The CDR3 runs 16 residues. The CDR3 region is CASSLGGQGAQETQYF. The CDR3 DNA is TGTGCCAGCAGCTTAGGAGGACAGGGGGCGCAAGAGACCCAGTACTTC.

This clonotype has just a few counts. This sequence joins TRBV3-1 and TRBJ2-1; 7 positions match TRBD1. The ends lost 2 bases at V and 5 bases at J; junction bases unmatched: 3. The CDR3 has 14 residues. In germline, CDR1 is LGHDT, CDR2 YNNKEL (reference sequence). The DNA for the CDR3 is TGTGCCAGCAGCCAACGGGACAGAAACAATGAGCAGTTCTTC. This codes for CASSQRDRNNEQFF.

This clonotype was found a few times. The chain uses TRBV6-6 and TRBJ1-4; D perhaps matches TRBD1 (6 bases). Germline V gene lookup returns CDR1 MNHNY and CDR2 SVGAGI (reference sequence). This CDR3 is 17 amino acids long. The V end lost 6 bases, the J end lost 8 bases, and 25 bases lay between the germline ends. The DNA for the CDR3 is TGTGCCAGCAGCCACGCCATCGGGGGCCGGTACAGGGAAAAACTGTTTTTT. Amino acid sequence: CASSHAIGGRYREKLFF.

This clonotype showed up just a few times. This chain links TRBV6-5 with TRBJ1-2; tentative D call: TRBD1 (5 bases). Germline values: CDR1 MNHEY, CDR2 SVGAGI. This CDR3 has 13 residues. V was clipped by 0 bases and J by 8 bases, with 10 bases between them. The CDR3 loop reads CASSYSGLDGYTF. As DNA, the CDR3 is TGTGCCAGCAGTTACTCGGGGCTGGACGGCTACACCTTC.